One and the same sample provided the 29 T cell receptor beta chains below, sequenced in a study of T cells in Graves' hyperthyroidism and ophthalmopathy. From RNA transcripts, TCR beta CDR3 regions were amplified. The primer set for the first-round RT-PCR of the TCR CDR3 was HTBI. TCRdb used MiXCR to reprocess the multiplex PCR reads, holding one entry per CDR3 protein. The sample holds around 600,000 distinct CDR3 sequences, roughly 16% seen once. The sample taken for sequencing was blood. The source of these receptors is a woman aged 40 to 50 with Graves' ophthalmopathy.

This clonotype was observed a few times. The chain is built from TRBV13 and TRBJ2-1; D possibly uses TRBD1 or TRBD2 (6 bases each). This CDR3 comprises 16 residues. Germline CDR1 and CDR2: PRHDT and FYEKMQ (reference sequence). V lost 3 bases and J 5 bases, leaving 17 bases between the germline ends. The CDR3 nucleotides are TGTGCCAGCAGCTTGGAAGGGGGGTTTGAGAACAATGAGCAGTTCTTC. As protein: CASSLEGGFENNEQFF.

The rearrangement uses TRBV7-9 and TRBJ2-7; 9 bases map to TRBD2. The germline V gene has CDR1 SEHNR and CDR2 FQNEAQ (reference sequence). The CDR3 covers 15 residues. Trimming took 4 bases from V and 4 from J; bases not matched to a gene: 8. CDR3: CASSSLAGARYEQYF. The CDR3 region has the DNA TGTGCCAGCAGCTCTTTAGCGGGAGCAAGGTACGAGCAGTACTTC.

This clonotype was counted a single time. The chain is built from TRBV29-1 and TRBJ2-1; 8 bases map to TRBD1. Germline V gene data show CDR1 as SQVTM and CDR2 as ANQGSEA. V shed 4 bases, J shed 7 bases, and the junction held 18 bases outside the gene matches. The CDR3 is 17 residues long. CDR3 residues: CSVVGSPGQVIGNEQFF. The CDR3 bases are TGCAGCGTTGTTGGGTCCCCGGGACAGGTTATTGGGAATGAGCAGTTCTTC.

This clonotype was observed at least ten times. The chain couples TRBV18 to TRBJ2-1; 10 bases match TRBD1. The CDR3 is made up of 14 amino acids. V lost 4 bases and J lost 6; bases outside the gene matches: 3. Germline V gives CDR1 KGHSH, CDR2 LQKENI. CDR3 nucleotide sequence: TGTGCCAGCTCACGGGGACAGGGGAGCAATGAGCAGTTCTTC. This codes for CASSRGQGSNEQFF.

This clonotype was seen only a few times. The chain combines TRBV13 with TRBJ2-1, with 8 bases identical to TRBD2. This CDR3 region has 14 residues. V shed 5 bases and J 5 bases; nucleotides not matched to a gene: 5. Per the germline V gene, CDR1 is PRHDT and CDR2 is FYEKMQ (reference sequence). The DNA of the CDR3 is TGTGCCAGCAGCCCTCGGGGGGGCCACAATGAGCAGTTCTTC. Residues: CASSPRGGHNEQFF.

In the case of this clonotype: The CDR3 carries no conserved terminal phenylalanine or tryptophan, so it likely arises from a read error. V and J are TRBV11-2 and TRBJ2-7; D is unclear. V was cut by 0 bases and J by 3 bases, with 12 bases left in between. Germline CDR1 reads SGHAT; CDR2 reads FQNNGV. The CDR3 runs 15 residues. This CDR3 reads CASSLDHGDYYEQYL. Here the CDR3 DNA reads TGTGCCAGCAGCTTAGACCATGGGGATTACTACGAGCAGTACTTA.

Concerning this clonotype: This clone may be a read error of a much larger clone one base away. This chain uses TRBV10-3 with TRBJ2-2, with D possibly being TRBD2 (5 bases). This CDR3 region has 14 residues. CDR1 ENHRY and CDR2 SYGVKD come from the germline V gene. The CDR3 spells CAISEGANTGELVF. CDR3 DNA sequence: TGTGCCATAAGCGAGGGCGCGAACACCGGGGAGCTGGTTTTT.

This clonotype was seen at least ten times. The chain carries TRBV2 and TRBJ2-2; TRBD2 agrees at 10 bases. This CDR3 has 15 residues. The germline CDR1 and CDR2 sequences are SNHLY and FYNNEI. V was clipped by 3 bases and J by 9 bases; unmatched bases: 7. The CDR3 here is CASSEERGGLRELFF. For the CDR3, the DNA is TGTGCCAGCAGTGAGGAGCGGGGGGGCTTGAGGGAGCTGTTTTTT.

The chain joins TRBV20-1 to TRBJ2-4; D is undetermined. Germline CDR1 reads DFQATT; CDR2 reads SNEGSKA (reference sequence). This CDR3 has 13 residues. Trimming took off 5 bases at V and 8 bases at J, with 16 bases between the two ends. In DNA form, the CDR3 reads TGCAGTGCTCCCTGGCGAGGTGGCGACATTCAGTACTTC. Translation gives CSAPWRGGDIQYF.

This clonotype was counted many times. The V gene is TRBV28, the J gene TRBJ2-5; 8 bases are shared with TRBD1. Germline V gives CDR1 MDHEN, CDR2 SYDVKM. J was trimmed by 0 bases and V by 1 base; bases with no gene match: 4. The CDR3 is made up of 16 amino acids. The CDR3 reads CASSLSGTGNQETQYF. In DNA, the CDR3 is TGTGCCAGCAGTTTATCCGGGACAGGAAACCAAGAGACCCAGTACTTC.

This clonotype is a singleton in its sample. The DNA of the CDR3 is TGTGCCAGCAGTTACGAGGGACGGGGGGAGCAGTACTTC. Its translation is CASSYEGRGEQYF. This chain links TRBV6-9 with TRBJ2-7, with D perhaps TRBD2 (6 bases). Germline lookup yields CDR1 MNHGY and CDR2 SVAAGI. V gave up 3 bases and J gave up 7 bases, with 13 bases separating them. This CDR3 has 13 amino acids.

This clonotype was counted a few times. This chain connects TRBV5-6 to TRBJ2-7; D possibly corresponds to TRBD2 (5 bases). Germline V gives CDR1 SGHDT, CDR2 YYEEEE. The CDR3 covers 16 residues. V gave up 2 bases and J gave up 1 base, with 16 bases separating them. This CDR3 reads CASSFRPERGSYEQYF. The CDR3 nucleotides are TGTGCCAGCAGCTTTAGGCCAGAACGAGGGTCCTACGAGCAGTACTTC.

On this clonotype itself: Given a much more abundant clone one base away, this may be a read error. Because it lacks the conserved phenylalanine or tryptophan at the end, this CDR3 is likely a read error. This chain links TRBV6-2 or TRBV6-3 with TRBJ1-1, with 8 positions matching TRBD1. The CDR3 loop spans 14 amino acids. Germline V gives CDR1 MNHEY, CDR2 SVGEGT. J was trimmed by 7 bases and V by 6 bases; bases with no gene match: 10. The CDR3 reads CASRDRVGVHEAFL. The DNA of the CDR3 is TGTGCCAGCAGGGACAGGGTGGGTGTTCATGAAGCTTTCCTT.

This clonotype was recorded at least ten times. This rearrangement joins TRBV28 to TRBJ2-7; the D gene could be TRBD1 or TRBD2 (6 bases each). Germline V lookup: CDR1 MDHEN, CDR2 SYDVKM. Trimming removed 9 bases at V and 2 bases at J, with 14 bases between. The CDR3 loop spans 13 amino acids. The CDR3 DNA follows: TGTGCCAGTTCCCCGGGGGACACCTACGAGCAGTACTTC. Translated: CASSPGDTYEQYF.

This clonotype was detected many times. The gene calls are TRBV7-9 and TRBJ2-5; tentative D call: TRBD1 (5 bases). This CDR3 has 16 amino acids. Per the germline V gene, CDR1 is SEHNR and CDR2 is FQNEAQ (reference sequence). V was clipped by 2 bases and J by 4 bases, with 17 bases between them. The CDR3 loop reads CASSLSASSRGETQYF. CDR3 DNA sequence: TGTGCCAGCAGCTTATCCGCCTCAAGTAGGGGAGAGACCCAGTACTTC.

Ten or more counts support this clonotype. The chain uses TRBV28 and TRBJ1-2; weak D call: TRBD1 (5 bases). V was clipped by 7 bases and J by 2 bases, with 14 bases between them. The CDR3 loop spans 14 amino acids. Germline V gene lookup returns CDR1 MDHEN and CDR2 SYDVKM. This chain's CDR3 is CASTPGRGNYGYTF. The CDR3 DNA reads as TGTGCCAGCACCCCCGGAAGGGGAAACTATGGCTACACCTTC.

The rearrangement joins TRBV19 to TRBJ1-5; tentative D call: TRBD1 (5 bases). The CDR3 sequence is 14 residues long. The germline V and J ends were trimmed by 7 bases and 6 bases, with 16 bases remaining between them. Germline lookup yields CDR1 LNHDA and CDR2 SQIVND (reference sequence). CDR3 sequence reads: CASTGGVLRQPQHF. The CDR3 DNA follows: TGTGCCAGTACTGGGGGAGTTCTGCGTCAGCCCCAGCATTTT.

The chain combines TRBV6-1 with TRBJ1-6; D is perhaps TRBD1 (6 bases). V was trimmed by 1 base and J by 7 bases, leaving 14 bases between them. Germline V gene lookup returns CDR1 MNHNS and CDR2 SASEGT. This CDR3 has 16 residues. CDR3 DNA sequence: TGTGCCAGCAGTGAAGAGGGGGGGCGCGGAAATTCACCCCTCCACTTT. Translating gives CASSEEGGRGNSPLHF.

This clonotype appeared a few times. The chain couples TRBV11-2 to TRBJ2-7; the D is unclear. Trimming left V 6 bases short and J 4 bases short, with 10 bases between. The CDR3 loop spans 12 amino acids. Germline loops: CDR1 SGHAT, CDR2 FQNNGV. CDR3 sequence (DNA): TGTGCCAGCAGTGAAAACCGGTACGAGCAGTACTTC. This sequence encodes CASSENRYEQYF.

This clonotype has only a few counts. The V call is TRBV7-9, the J call TRBJ1-2, with 7 bases aligning to TRBD1. The CDR3 has 16 residues. Germline CDR1 is SEHNR and CDR2 is FQNEAQ (reference sequence). V trimming: 1 base; J trimming: 7 bases; junction bases outside the gene matches: 12. The CDR3 loop reads CASSLGDYRGTSGYTF. In DNA, the CDR3 is TGTGCCAGCAGCTTAGGGGATTACAGGGGAACCTCTGGCTACACCTTC.

The chain carries TRBV14 and TRBJ2-7; D perhaps matches TRBD2 (5 bases). V was trimmed by 4 bases and J by 7 bases, leaving 20 bases between them. Germline CDR1 reads SGHDN; CDR2 reads FVKESK. The CDR3 is 15 residues long. CDR3 DNA: TGTGCCAGCAGCCGACTAACCGCGTACTTGGGGGAGCAGTACTTC. Its protein product is CASSRLTAYLGEQYF.

In the case of this clonotype: This may stem from a read error, because a much larger clone lies one nucleotide away. The DNA for the CDR3 is TGTGCCAGCAGCCAAGCCGAGGGGGACGAGCAGTACTTC. Residues: CASSQAEGDEQYF. The chain uses TRBV3-1 and TRBJ2-7; a possible D gene is TRBD1 (6 bases). The CDR3 covers 13 residues. CDR1 and CDR2 from the germline V gene are LGHDT and YNNKEL (reference sequence). Deletions cut 1 base from V and 5 bases from J, with 9 bases between.

The chain joins TRBV11-2 to TRBJ1-1, with TRBD1 as a possible D gene (6 bases). Germline lookup yields CDR1 SGHAT and CDR2 FQNNGV. The CDR3 extends over 19 amino acids. Trimming took off 5 bases at V and 0 bases at J, with 25 bases between the two ends. CDR3: CASSPPHQDSSRMNTEAFF. The CDR3 DNA sequence: TGTGCCAGCAGCCCCCCGCATCAGGACAGCTCACGCATGAACACTGAAGCTTTCTTT. The full variable domain, with the rest looked up from reference TRBV11-2 and TRBJ1-1, is EAGVAQSPRYKIIEKRQSVAFWCNPISGHATLYWYQQILGQGPKLLIQFQNNGVVDDSQLPKDRFSAERLKGVDSTLKIQPAKLEDSAVYLCASSPPHQDSSRMNTEAFFGQGTRLTVV.

A note on this clonotype: Mismatch with germline at one junction end may stem from a read error. J is TRBJ2-3 and V is TRBV7-7; D remains unclear. Germline loops: CDR1 SSHAT, CDR2 FNYEAQ (reference sequence). There are 13 residues in the CDR3. The DNA for the CDR3 is TGTGCTAGCAGCTGGTCCCTTGCAGATACGCAGTATTTT. It is translated as CASSWSLADTQYF.

This clonotype was counted a few times. This chain joins TRBV10-3 and TRBJ1-3; possibly TRBD1 for D (6 bases). CDR1 is ENHRY, CDR2 SYGVKD, per germline. This CDR3 spans 16 amino acids. V shed 7 bases and J shed 1 base, with 17 bases lying between them. This chain's CDR3 is CAITSGTTNSGNTIYF. CDR3 in DNA: TGTGCCATCACCTCCGGGACAACTAATTCTGGAAACACCATATATTTT.

The chain uses TRBV29-1 and TRBJ1-3; 9 bases map to TRBD1. The CDR3 is 14 residues long. J gave up 12 bases and V 0 bases, and 9 bases lay outside the gene matches. The germline CDR1 and CDR2 sequences are SQVTM and ANQGSEA. The CDR3 region is CSVEDPVQGANIYF. The CDR3 DNA reads as TGCAGCGTTGAAGACCCAGTACAGGGGGCTAACATATATTTT.

Turning to this clonotype: The junction departs from germline at one end; a sequencing error may be responsible. DNA of the CDR3: TGTGCCAGCAGTCTAGCCTCCGGGACAGCTAATCAGCCCCAGCATTTT. It translates to CASSLASGTANQPQHF. The V gene is TRBV12-3 or TRBV12-4, the J gene TRBJ1-5; TRBD1 aligns across 7 bases. There are 16 residues in the CDR3.

This clonotype has at least ten counts. This chain connects TRBV29-1 to TRBJ2-7, with 12 bases identical to TRBD2. Germline CDR1 and CDR2: SQVTM and ANQGSEA. V was pared by 5 bases and J by 2 bases, with 1 base of the junction left unmatched. The CDR3 consists of 13 residues. The CDR3 sequence is CSVRTSGTYEQYF. CDR3 DNA: TGCAGCGTTAGGACTAGCGGGACCTACGAGCAGTACTTC.

The chain uses TRBV24-1 and TRBJ2-3; TRBD2 agrees at 8 bases. The CDR3 is made up of 16 amino acids. The V gene end was trimmed by 3 bases and the J gene end by 1 base; junction bases not matched to a gene: 5. Germline V lookup: CDR1 KGHDR, CDR2 SFDVKD. The CDR3 sequence is CATSDLSGRGTDTQYF. In DNA, the CDR3 is TGTGCCACCAGTGATCTAAGCGGGAGAGGCACAGATACGCAGTATTTT.